Each of the 9 T cell receptor beta chains below was sequenced from the same sample in a study of T-cell memory formation after mild COVID-19. TCRdb re-called the 5' RACE reads through MiXCR, storing one row per CDR3 protein. The sample includes some 410,000 distinct CDR3 sequences, about 22% seen only once; the top ten take around 12%. The sequencing sample was made of PBMCs or a T cell subset sorted from them (not recorded which). Receptors were obtained from an adult woman who had mild COVID-19 (a few samples of this study predate the infection). Cell type and time point are not known.

This clonotype was observed a few times. The J gene is TRBJ2-7, the V gene TRBV24-1; D possibly corresponds to TRBD1 (5 bases). In germline, CDR1 is KGHDR, CDR2 SFDVKD. Trimming took 7 bases from V and 1 from J, leaving 10 bases between them. This CDR3 spans 13 amino acids. The CDR3 here is CATSSRVSYEQYF. The CDR3 region has the DNA TGTGCCACCAGCAGCAGGGTGTCCTACGAGCAGTACTTC.

The chain employs TRBV12-3 or TRBV12-4 and TRBJ1-2, with D perhaps matching TRBD1 (5 bases). V lost 4 bases and J 3 bases, leaving 12 bases between the germline ends. The CDR3 covers 14 residues. The CDR3 DNA sequence: TGTGCCAGCAGTTCCCCGGCGGGGGACTATGGCTACACCTTC. Encoded protein: CASSSPAGDYGYTF.

In this sample, this clonotype turned up a few times. The chain links TRBV7-9 to TRBJ2-5; the D gene is possibly TRBD2 (5 bases). Germline values: CDR1 SEHNR, CDR2 FQNEAQ (reference sequence). The CDR3 is 14 amino acids. V lost 5 bases and J 2 bases, leaving 12 bases between the germline ends. The CDR3 DNA reads TGTGCCAGCAGCAGTACCGGGGTACAAGAGACCCAGTACTTC. It yields the protein CASSSTGVQETQYF.

This clonotype has just a few counts. The chain is built from TRBV9 and TRBJ2-7; 10 nucleotides align to TRBD2. CDR3 length equals 16 residues. V was clipped by 0 bases and J by 6 bases; unmatched bases: 9. CDR1 and CDR2 from the germline V gene are SGDLS and YYNGEE. This CDR3 reads CASSVGQREGLGEQYF. CDR3 nucleotide sequence: TGTGCCAGCAGCGTAGGTCAGCGGGAGGGCCTTGGCGAGCAGTACTTC.

This clonotype showed up just a few times. This sequence joins TRBV5-1 and TRBJ2-3; no definite D call. Trimming removed 4 bases from V and 1 base from J, with 10 bases in between. Germline V gene data show CDR1 as SGHRS and CDR2 as YFSETQ. The CDR3 sequence is 14 residues long. The CDR3 DNA reads TGCGCCAGCAGCCTTACCGACCGCACAGATACGCAGTATTTT. Encoded protein: CASSLTDRTDTQYF.

Many counts were recorded for this clonotype. The chain carries TRBV12-3 or TRBV12-4 and TRBJ2-7; D is ambiguous. This CDR3 has 13 amino acids. The V end lost 6 bases, the J end lost 4 bases, and 13 bases lay between the germline ends. In DNA form, the CDR3 reads TGTGCCAGCAGAAACTCCTATAGTTACGAGCAGTACTTC. It is translated as CASRNSYSYEQYF.

The V call is TRBV4-1, the J call TRBJ2-1; TRBD2 matches 11 bases. Trimming removed 0 bases from V and 10 bases from J; junction bases left unmatched: 8. CDR3 length equals 16 residues. Germline loops: CDR1 MGHRA, CDR2 YSYEKL. The CDR3 spells CASSQERLAGGHEQFF. In DNA form, the CDR3 reads TGCGCCAGCAGCCAAGAGAGGCTAGCGGGGGGTCACGAGCAGTTCTTC.

In this sample, this clonotype turned up once. A junction boundary mismatches the germline segment, possibly from a read error. This chain joins TRBV4-1 and TRBJ2-1; D gene uncertain. The CDR3 loop spans 12 amino acids. Germline CDR1 and CDR2: MGHRA and YSYEKL. CDR3 bases: TGCTCCAGCAGCCCTGGGTCGAGTGAGCAGTTCTTC. It encodes CSSSPGSSEQFF.

This clonotype was seen only once. The chain links TRBV5-1 to TRBJ2-1; D is undetermined. Germline CDR1 SGHRS, CDR2 YFSETQ. The CDR3 is made up of 15 amino acids. The ends were cut back, 4 bases at V and 3 bases at J, with 14 bases in the middle. This CDR3 reads CASSGQTGNYNEQFF. The CDR3 DNA sequence: TGCGCCAGCAGCGGCCAGACTGGGAACTACAATGAGCAGTTCTTC.